This TCR beta chain was documented in a study of cytomegalovirus exposure and HLA in healthy donors. Comments on this clone: Its antigen remains unidentified.

Only in-frame clones appear in the TCRdb table, and some are missing; sequencing was by immunoSEQ multiplex PCR. This repertoire shows roughly 59,000 clones, about 95% found once; its top ten account for about 6.5%. These donors were members of the approximately 110-subject validation cohort, a group separate from the roughly 670-subject first cohort. Findings and caveats of the study: It was reportedly the case that the classifier diagnosed cytomegalovirus status with high specificity and sensitivity. Rare sequences made up most TCRs, while some public TCRs were found in many donors.

The CDR3 is 13 residues long. Per germline, CDR1 ENHRY and CDR2 SYGVKD. Trimming took off 5 bases at V and 1 base at J, with 9 bases between the two ends. The sequence was collected from a woman aged 18-30 years in good health and CMV-seropositive. The sequenced material came from PBMCs. The chain employs TRBV10-3 and TRBJ2-7; D not resolved. The CDR3, as DNA: TGTGCCATCAGTCGCAGGCTTTCCTACGAGCAGTACTTC. Translated, it gives CAISRRLSYEQYF.